The clone carrying this TCR beta chain was counted a few times. Its antigen is unidentified. Researchers took RNA transcripts and amplified the TCR beta CDR3 regions from them. HTBI primers were employed in a first-round RT-PCR of the TCR CDR3. TCRdb processed the multiplex PCR reads anew with MiXCR; each CDR3 protein has one entry. The profile shows around 440,000 distinct CDR3 sequences, less than 20% of them singletons. The sample comes from a study of T cells in Graves' hyperthyroidism and ophthalmopathy. Whole-study results and caveats: Ophthalmopathy stood apart from stable hyperthyroidism in a 13 V-J model. Blood shared most expanded thyroid clonotypes above 0.001.

CDR1 is MNHNS and CDR2 is SASEGT in the germline V gene. V shed 0 bases and J shed 6 bases, with 11 bases lying between them. The CDR3 extends over 14 amino acids. Uncontrolled infections, other autoimmune diseases, pregnancy or lactation led to exclusion of patients. Thyroid ultrasound, orbital computed tomography, clinical symptoms, and serum thyroxine and TRAb underpinned diagnoses. The specimen was blood. This chain joins TRBV6-1 and TRBJ1-1; D not certain. This TCR was recovered from a woman under 30 with Graves' hyperthyroidism. The CDR3 nucleotides read TGTGCCAGCAGTGAAGCCAAGGGATGGTCTGAAGCTTTCTTT. Its protein is CASSEAKGWSEAFF.